These T cell receptor beta chains were read from a single sample in a study of post-analysis software for immune sequencing data. A single record per CDR3 protein comes from TCRdb applying MiXCR to the PCR reads. Here the sample spans hundreds of thousands of distinct CDR3 sequences, around 50% being singletons. The sequenced sample was blood. The origin of the receptors is a girl aged 10-17 years with multiple sclerosis. The CDR3 runs from the conserved cysteine through the conserved F or W. Each record gives: J gene, clone size, CDR3 length, V gene, D gene, CDR3 DNA, CDR3 protein. D genes are given only for firm matches. Expanded clones get a size class; other rows say once, few or many, or leave the size out.

>TRBJ1-2|-|14|TRBV6-1|TRBD1
TGTGCCAGCAGGCAGGGGGTGGCTAACTATGGCTACACCTTC
CASRQGVANYGYTF
>TRBJ1-5|-|13|TRBV5-1|-
TGCGCCAGCAGGTACGATAGCAATCAGCCCCAGCATTTT
CASRYDSNQPQHF
>TRBJ2-7|few|15|TRBV12-3/TRBV12-4|TRBD2
TGTGCCAGCACCGGAGAGCGGGAGGCATACTACGAGCAGTACTTC
CASTGEREAYYEQYF
>TRBJ2-5|-|17|TRBV5-6|-
TGTGCCAGCAGCTTGGCACCGCGAAAGTCGGTGGAGGAGACCCAGTACTTC
CASSLAPRKSVEETQYF
>TRBJ2-1|-|13|TRBV4-1|-
TGCGCCAGCAGCCAACTGATGGAGCCTGAGCAGTTCTTC
CASSQLMEPEQFF
>TRBJ1-2|few|14|TRBV28|-
TGTGCCAGCACCCCCGGGGGGACGCCCTATGGCTACACCTTC
CASTPGGTPYGYTF
>TRBJ2-5|few|12|TRBV20-1|-
TGCAGTGCTAGAGGTATCCAAGAGACCCAGTACTTC
CSARGIQETQYF
>TRBJ1-4|-|12|TRBV20-1|-
TGCAGTGCTAGCGGTAGGGGTGAAAAACTGTTTTTT
CSASGRGEKLFF
>TRBJ2-5|few|16|TRBV27|-
TGTGCCAGCAGTTTAGTCGGTCAACGCCAACAAGAGACCCAGTACTTC
CASSLVGQRQQETQYF
>TRBJ2-1|once|12|TRBV5-1|-
TGCGCCAGCGGGGGATTCTACAATGAGCAGTTCTTC
CASGGFYNEQFF
>TRBJ2-7|few|15|TRBV5-1|-
TGCGCCAGCAGCTCCTTGTTGGGACCTCAAGAGGCCCAGTACTTC
CASSSLLGPQEAQYF
>TRBJ2-5|-|16|TRBV7-9|-
TGTGCCAGCAGCTTAGGAGGCTGGGGGGACCAAGAGACCCAGTACTTC
CASSLGGWGDQETQYF
>TRBJ2-4|-|15|TRBV7-8|-
TGTGCCAGCAGCTTAGTTGTGGGAGGCAAAAACATTCAGTACTTC
CASSLVVGGKNIQYF
>TRBJ2-5|-|14|TRBV7-9|TRBD2
TGTGCCAGCAACCGGGGGGATGGAGGAGAGACCCAGTACTTC
CASNRGDGGETQYF
>TRBJ2-3|-|15|TRBV7-9|-
TGTGCCAGCAGCAGCACTACGCTGCGGGCAGATACGCAGTATTTT
CASSSTTLRADTQYF
>TRBJ1-5|-|15|TRBV3-1|TRBD1
TGTGCCAGTAGCCAAGATACAGGGGGCTATCAGCCCCAGCATTTT
CASSQDTGGYQPQHF
>TRBJ2-3|-|16|TRBV5-1|-
TGCGCCAGCAGCGCCCTACCCGGACAGATCACAGATACGCAGTATTTT
CASSALPGQITDTQYF
>TRBJ2-3|-|15|TRBV6-1|TRBD2
TGTGCCAGCAGTGGGGGACTAGATTGGGTAGATACGCAGTATTTT
CASSGGLDWVDTQYF
>TRBJ1-2|-|13|TRBV6-1|-
TGTGCCAGCAGTGCCCCCGGCGGCTATGGCTACACCTTC
CASSAPGGYGYTF
>TRBJ2-4|-|14|TRBV11-2|-
TGTGCCAGCAGCGAACAGGGACCCAAAAACATTCAGTACTTC
CASSEQGPKNIQYF
>TRBJ1-1|-|10|TRBV29-1|-
TGCAGCGGGGTTGGCACTGAAGCTTTCTTT
CSGVGTEAFF
>TRBJ1-1|-|13|TRBV3-1|-
TGTGCCAGCAGCCAAGGGTGGAGCACTGAAGCTTTCTTT
CASSQGWSTEAFF
>TRBJ2-1|-|16|TRBV12-3/TRBV12-4|TRBD2
TGTGCCAGCCGGCAGGGTGGCGGGGGGTCCTACAATGAGCAGTTCTTC
CASRQGGGGSYNEQFF
>TRBJ2-1|-|15|TRBV5-1|-
TGCGCCAGCAGCTCTGGACTACCCTCCTACAATGAGCAGTTCTTC
CASSSGLPSYNEQFF
>TRBJ2-1|-|13|TRBV29-1|-
TGCAGCGGGAATCGGCAATTCTACAATGAGCAGTTCTTC
CSGNRQFYNEQFF
>TRBJ2-1|-|15|TRBV5-1|-
TGCGCCAGCAGCTTGGGACCCTTCCAGGGTAATGAGCAGTTCTTC
CASSLGPFQGNEQFF
>TRBJ2-1|few|13|TRBV10-1|-
TGCGCCAGGCCGGATAGCTCCTACAATGAGCAGTTCTTC
CARPDSSYNEQFF
>TRBJ2-3|-|14|TRBV20-1|TRBD2
TGCAGTGCTTTTAGAGCGGGAACTTCAGATACGCAGTATTTT
CSAFRAGTSDTQYF
>TRBJ2-4|few|14|TRBV7-2|-
TGTGCCAGCAGCTCCGGCCAGCGCGGAAACATTCAGTACTTC
CASSSGQRGNIQYF
>TRBJ1-1|-|16|TRBV12-3/TRBV12-4|TRBD1
TGTGCCAGCAGTGGCCGGGACAGGGTGTGGAACACTGAAGCTTTCTTT
CASSGRDRVWNTEAFF
>TRBJ2-2|-|16|TRBV5-5|-
TGTGCCAGCAGCTTATTGTTGGAGGCAGGCACCGGGGAGCTGTTTTTT
CASSLLLEAGTGELFF
>TRBJ2-7|few|14|TRBV5-1|TRBD2
TGCGCCAGCAGCGCCGGGACTAGCCCACACGAGCAGTACTTC
CASSAGTSPHEQYF
>TRBJ1-4|-|15|TRBV5-6|TRBD1
TGTGCCAGCAGCTTGTCCGGGACAGGGCTCGAAAAACTGTTTTTT
CASSLSGTGLEKLFF
>TRBJ2-7|few|14|TRBV10-2|TRBD1
TGCGCCAGCAGTGTACAGGGGATTTCCTACGAGCAGTACTTC
CASSVQGISYEQYF
>TRBJ2-2|-|14|TRBV7-6|-
TGTGCCAGCAGCCTCGGGAGCGTGATCGGGGAGCTGTTTTTT
CASSLGSVIGELFF
>TRBJ2-1|-|17|TRBV7-8|TRBD2
TGTGCCAGCAGCTTAGCCGTTAGCGGGAGATCTCCCTACGAGCAGTATTTC
CASSLAVSGRSPYEQYF
>TRBJ2-1|-|11|TRBV29-1|TRBD1
TGCAGCGGAGACAGGGAAAATGAGCAGTTCTTC
CSGDRENEQFF
>TRBJ1-5|-|15|TRBV12-3/TRBV12-4|-
TGTGCCAGCTCTCGGGGAGGGGTTCGCAATCAGCCCCAGCATTTT
CASSRGGVRNQPQHF
>TRBJ2-1|-|16|TRBV7-2|TRBD2
TGTGCCAGCAGCCGGCTTGGGACTAGCGGCTACAATGAGCAGTTCTTC
CASSRLGTSGYNEQFF
>TRBJ1-2|-|13|TRBV5-5|-
TGTGCCAGCAGCTCTGCCGAACTAGGGGGCTACACCTTC
CASSSAELGGYTF
>TRBJ1-5|-|15|TRBV2|TRBD1
TGTGCCAGCAGTGAAGAACAGGGGTACAATCAGCCCCAGCATTTT
CASSEEQGYNQPQHF
>TRBJ1-1|few|15|TRBV7-9|-
TGTGCCAGCAGCCCGGCATATGAGGGGAACACTGAAGCTTTCTTT
CASSPAYEGNTEAFF
>TRBJ1-2|-|13|TRBV5-1|TRBD1
TGCGCCAGCGGCCGGGACAGGAGCTATGGCTACACCTTC
CASGRDRSYGYTF
>TRBJ2-5|-|14|TRBV6-2/TRBV6-3|-
TGTGCCAGCAGTTACTCCGGGGGGCTGGAGACCCAGTACTTC
CASSYSGGLETQYF
>TRBJ1-2|few|16|TRBV7-8|TRBD1
TGTGCCAGCAGCCGAACCCCGACAGGGGGCATATATGGCTACACCTTC
CASSRTPTGGIYGYTF
>TRBJ2-7|-|14|TRBV5-4|-
TGTGCCAGTAGCCCACTCAAACTAGACGGCGAGCAGTACTTC
CASSPLKLDGEQYF
>TRBJ2-1|few|15|TRBV29-1|TRBD2
TGCAGCGTTGAAGATCGCGCGGGAGGTGGCGGTGAGCAGTTCTTC
CSVEDRAGGGGEQFF